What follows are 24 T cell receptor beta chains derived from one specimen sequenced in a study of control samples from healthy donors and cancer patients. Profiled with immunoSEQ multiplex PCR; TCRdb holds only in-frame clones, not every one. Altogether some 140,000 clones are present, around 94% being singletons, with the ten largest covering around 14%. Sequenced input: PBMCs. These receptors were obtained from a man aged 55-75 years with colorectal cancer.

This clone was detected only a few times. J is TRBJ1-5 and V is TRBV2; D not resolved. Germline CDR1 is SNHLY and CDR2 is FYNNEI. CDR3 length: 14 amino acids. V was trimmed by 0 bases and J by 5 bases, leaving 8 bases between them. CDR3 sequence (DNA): TGTGCCAGCAGTGAAGCGCTGTCGGATCAGCCCCAGCATTTT. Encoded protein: CASSEALSDQPQHF.

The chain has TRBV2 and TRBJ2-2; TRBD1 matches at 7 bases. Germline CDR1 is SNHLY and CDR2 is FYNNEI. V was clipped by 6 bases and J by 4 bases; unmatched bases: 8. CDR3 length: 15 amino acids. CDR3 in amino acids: CASSASGGTTGELFF. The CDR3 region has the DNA TGTGCCAGCAGCGCCTCAGGGGGTACCACCGGGGAGCTGTTTTTT.

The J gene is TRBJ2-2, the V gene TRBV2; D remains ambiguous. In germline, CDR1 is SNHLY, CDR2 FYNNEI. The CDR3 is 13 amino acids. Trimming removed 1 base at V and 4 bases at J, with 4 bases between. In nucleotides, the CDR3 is TGTGCCAGCAGTGAAGTGGGCACCGGGGAGCTGTTTTTT. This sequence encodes CASSEVGTGELFF.

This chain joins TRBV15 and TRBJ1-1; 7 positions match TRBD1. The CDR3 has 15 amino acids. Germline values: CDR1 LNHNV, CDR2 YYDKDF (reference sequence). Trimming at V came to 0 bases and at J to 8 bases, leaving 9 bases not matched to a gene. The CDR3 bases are TGTGCCACCAGCAGAGATTGGAGGGACAGCCTGGAAGCTTTCTTT. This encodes CATSRDWRDSLEAFF.

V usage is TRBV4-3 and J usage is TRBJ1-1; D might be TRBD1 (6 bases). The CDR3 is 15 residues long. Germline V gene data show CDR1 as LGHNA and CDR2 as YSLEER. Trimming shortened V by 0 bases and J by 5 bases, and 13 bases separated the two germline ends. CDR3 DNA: TGCGCCAGCAGCCAAGACACAGGGAGAGGGACTGAAGCTTTCTTT. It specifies CASSQDTGRGTEAFF.

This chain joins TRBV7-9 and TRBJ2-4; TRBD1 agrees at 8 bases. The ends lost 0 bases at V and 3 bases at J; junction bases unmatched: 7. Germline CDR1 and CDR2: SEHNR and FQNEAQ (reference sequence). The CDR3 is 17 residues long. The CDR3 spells CASSLASGGLGKNIQYF. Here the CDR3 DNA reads TGTGCCAGCAGCTTAGCGTCAGGGGGCTTGGGCAAAAACATTCAGTACTTC.

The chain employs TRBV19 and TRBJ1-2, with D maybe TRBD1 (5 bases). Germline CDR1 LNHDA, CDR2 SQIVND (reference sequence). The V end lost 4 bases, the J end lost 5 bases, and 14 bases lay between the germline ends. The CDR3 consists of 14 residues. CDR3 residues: CASSTDTLAYGYTF. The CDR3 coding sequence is TGTGCCAGTAGTACGGACACACTCGCTTATGGCTACACCTTC.

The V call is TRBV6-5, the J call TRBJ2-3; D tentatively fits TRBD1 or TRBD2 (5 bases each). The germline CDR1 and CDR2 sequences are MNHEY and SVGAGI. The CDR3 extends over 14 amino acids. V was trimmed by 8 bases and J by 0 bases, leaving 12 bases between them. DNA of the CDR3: TGTGCCAGCCGGCTGGGGGACAGCACAGATACGCAGTATTTT. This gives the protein CASRLGDSTDTQYF.

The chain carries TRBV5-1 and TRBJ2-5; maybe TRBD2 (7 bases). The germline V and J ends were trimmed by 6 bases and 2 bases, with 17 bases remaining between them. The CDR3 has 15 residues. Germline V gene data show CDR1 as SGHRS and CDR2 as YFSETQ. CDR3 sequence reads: CASNSRGGVQETQYF. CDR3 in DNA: TGCGCCAGCAACTCTCGAGGGGGGGTGCAAGAGACCCAGTACTTC.

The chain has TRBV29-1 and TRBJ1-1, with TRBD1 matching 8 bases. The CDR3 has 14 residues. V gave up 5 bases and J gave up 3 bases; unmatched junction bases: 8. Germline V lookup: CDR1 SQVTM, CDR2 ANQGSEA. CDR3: CSVHRGREDTEAFF. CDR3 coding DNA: TGCAGCGTTCACAGGGGGAGGGAGGACACTGAAGCTTTCTTT. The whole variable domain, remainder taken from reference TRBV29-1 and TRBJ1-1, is SAVISQKPSRDICQRGTSLTIQCQVDSQVTMMFWYRQQPGQSLTLIATANQGSEATYESGFVIDKFPISRPNLTFSTLTVSNMSPEDSSIYLCSVHRGREDTEAFFGQGTRLTVV.

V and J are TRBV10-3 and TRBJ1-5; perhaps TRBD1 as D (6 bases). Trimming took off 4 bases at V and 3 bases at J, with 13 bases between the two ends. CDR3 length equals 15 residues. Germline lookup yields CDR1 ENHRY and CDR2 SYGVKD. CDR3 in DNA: TGTGCCATCAGTGTTGGGGGGCCAACCAATCAGCCCCAGCATTTT. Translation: CAISVGGPTNQPQHF.

DNA for the CDR3: TGTGCCAGCAGGATTCAGGGTAAAGGCTACACCTTC. Translated: CASRIQGKGYTF. The chain couples TRBV6-5 to TRBJ1-2, with D possibly being TRBD1 (5 bases). In germline, CDR1 is MNHEY, CDR2 SVGAGI. V shed 6 bases and J shed 8 bases, with 13 bases lying between them. The CDR3 is 12 residues long.

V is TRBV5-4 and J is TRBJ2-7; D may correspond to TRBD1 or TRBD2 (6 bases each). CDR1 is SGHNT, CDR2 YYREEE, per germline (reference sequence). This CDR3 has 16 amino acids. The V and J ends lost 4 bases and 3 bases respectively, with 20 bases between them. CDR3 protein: CASSPKGGLLHYEQYF. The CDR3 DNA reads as TGTGCCAGCAGCCCTAAAGGGGGGTTGCTTCACTACGAGCAGTACTTC.

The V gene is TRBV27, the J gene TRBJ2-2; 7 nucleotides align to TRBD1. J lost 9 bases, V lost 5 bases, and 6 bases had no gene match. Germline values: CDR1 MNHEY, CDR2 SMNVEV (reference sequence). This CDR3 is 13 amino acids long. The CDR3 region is CASSIDRERELFF. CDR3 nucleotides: TGTGCCAGCAGTATCGACAGGGAACGGGAGCTGTTTTTT.

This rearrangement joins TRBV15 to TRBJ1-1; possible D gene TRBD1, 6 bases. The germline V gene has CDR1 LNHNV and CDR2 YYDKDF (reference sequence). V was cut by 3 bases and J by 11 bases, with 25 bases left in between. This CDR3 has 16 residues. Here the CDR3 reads CATSSRFLTGTLNAFF. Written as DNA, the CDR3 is TGTGCCACCAGCAGCCGTTTCCTTACCGGGACATTAAACGCTTTCTTT.

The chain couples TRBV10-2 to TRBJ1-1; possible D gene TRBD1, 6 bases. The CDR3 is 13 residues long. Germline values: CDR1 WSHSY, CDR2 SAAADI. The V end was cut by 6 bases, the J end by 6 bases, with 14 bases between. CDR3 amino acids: CASRQEGGAEAFF. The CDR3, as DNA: TGCGCCAGCAGACAAGAAGGGGGAGCTGAAGCTTTCTTT.

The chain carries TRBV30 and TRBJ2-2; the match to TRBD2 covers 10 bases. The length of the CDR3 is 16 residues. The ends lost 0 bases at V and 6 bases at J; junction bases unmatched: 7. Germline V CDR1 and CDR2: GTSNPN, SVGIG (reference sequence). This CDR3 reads CAWSVTQRGGSGELFF. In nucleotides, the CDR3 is TGTGCCTGGAGTGTAACCCAGCGGGGGGGCTCCGGGGAGCTGTTTTTT.

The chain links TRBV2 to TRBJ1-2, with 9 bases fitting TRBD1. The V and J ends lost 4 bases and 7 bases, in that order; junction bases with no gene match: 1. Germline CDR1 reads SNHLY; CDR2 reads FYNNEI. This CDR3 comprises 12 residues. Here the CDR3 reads CASSGDRAGYTF. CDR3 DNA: TGTGCCAGCAGTGGGGACAGGGCTGGCTACACCTTC.

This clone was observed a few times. The CDR3 region is CAWSSGQPNQPQHF. In DNA form, the CDR3 reads TGTGCCTGGAGTTCGGGACAGCCCAATCAGCCCCAGCATTTT. The genes are TRBV30 and TRBJ1-5; TRBD1 agrees at 7 bases. V gave up 2 bases and J gave up 3 bases; unmatched junction bases: 4. Germline CDR1 is GTSNPN and CDR2 is SVGIG (reference sequence). The CDR3 is 14 residues long.

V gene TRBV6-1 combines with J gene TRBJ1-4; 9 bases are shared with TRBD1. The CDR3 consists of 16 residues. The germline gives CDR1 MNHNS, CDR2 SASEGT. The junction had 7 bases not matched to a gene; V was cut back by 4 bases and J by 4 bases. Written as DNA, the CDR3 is TGTGCCAGCAGTGCCCCGGGACAGGGTATTAATGAAAAACTGTTTTTT. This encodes CASSAPGQGINEKLFF.

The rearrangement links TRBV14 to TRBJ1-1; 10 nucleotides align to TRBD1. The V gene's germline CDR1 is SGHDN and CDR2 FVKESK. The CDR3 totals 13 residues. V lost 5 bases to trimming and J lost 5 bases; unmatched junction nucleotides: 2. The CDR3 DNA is TGTGCCAGCAGCTCGGACAGGGGGACTGAAGCTTTCTTT. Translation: CASSSDRGTEAFF.

This CDR3 is CASSGNLEGSYNSPLHF. In DNA, the CDR3 is TGCGCCAGCAGCGGTAACCTCGAGGGATCCTATAATTCACCCCTCCACTTT. The V call is TRBV5-1, the J call TRBJ1-6; D not certain. The CDR3 loop spans 17 amino acids. Per germline, CDR1 SGHRS and CDR2 YFSETQ. The ends were cut back, 4 bases at V and 1 base at J, with 15 bases in the middle.

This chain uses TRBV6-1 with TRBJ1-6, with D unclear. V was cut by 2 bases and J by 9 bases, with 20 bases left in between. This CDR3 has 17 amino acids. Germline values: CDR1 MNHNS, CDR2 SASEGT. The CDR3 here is CASSENAHRVRGSPLHF. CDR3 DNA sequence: TGTGCCAGCAGTGAAAATGCCCATCGGGTGCGTGGTTCACCCCTCCACTTT.

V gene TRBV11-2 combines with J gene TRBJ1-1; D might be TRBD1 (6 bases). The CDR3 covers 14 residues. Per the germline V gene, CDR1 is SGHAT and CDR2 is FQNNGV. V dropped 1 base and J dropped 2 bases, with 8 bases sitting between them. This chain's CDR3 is CASSLATGNTEAFF. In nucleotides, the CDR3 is TGTGCCAGCAGCTTAGCGACAGGCAACACTGAAGCTTTCTTT.